Listed here are 29 T cell receptor beta chains from one sample, sequenced in a study of cytomegalovirus exposure and HLA in healthy donors. The primer mix had 60 Vbeta and 13 Jbeta primers. TCRdb's table, derived via immunoSEQ multiplex PCR, lists solely in-frame clones and lacks some. In the table there are some 130,000 clones, about 70% of which are singletons. Specimen: PBMCs. The receptors derive from a man aged 35-49 years in good health and CMV-seronegative.

This clone was recorded a few times. The genes are TRBV10-3 and TRBJ2-7; 11 nucleotides agree with TRBD2. This CDR3 region has 14 residues. Germline loops: CDR1 ENHRY, CDR2 SYGVKD. J gave up 5 bases and V 6 bases, and 6 bases lay outside the gene matches. The CDR3 sequence: CAIRGTSGSNEQYF. The DNA for the CDR3 is TGTGCCATCAGGGGAACTAGCGGGAGCAACGAGCAGTACTTC.

The chain is built from TRBV5-1 and TRBJ2-3; 10 bases agree with TRBD1. With V trimmed by 3 bases and J by 2 bases, 12 bases remained unmatched. CDR1 and CDR2 (germline): SGHRS, YFSETQ. CDR3 length: 18 residues. The CDR3 is CASSSMTSDRGLTDTQYF. The DNA of the CDR3 is TGCGCCAGCAGCTCCATGACGAGCGACAGGGGGCTCACAGATACGCAGTATTTT.

The rearrangement uses TRBV7-9 and TRBJ2-3; possible D gene TRBD2, 6 bases. The ends were cut back, 1 base at V and 4 bases at J, with 15 bases in the middle. The CDR3 totals 16 residues. CDR1 is SEHNR and CDR2 is FQNEAQ in the germline V gene (reference sequence). The CDR3 protein is CASSLEYVRRADTQYF. In DNA form, the CDR3 reads TGTGCCAGCAGCTTAGAGTACGTCCGGAGGGCAGATACGCAGTATTTT.

CDR3 DNA: TGCGCCAGCAGCCAAGAAGTCAGGCCCGCGCTAGCCAAAAACATTCAGTACTTC. The encoded protein is CASSQEVRPALAKNIQYF. V usage is TRBV4-1 and J usage is TRBJ2-4; unclear D gene. CDR3 length: 18 residues. The V end was cut by 0 bases, the J end by 0 bases, with 15 bases between. Germline lookup yields CDR1 MGHRA and CDR2 YSYEKL.

In its sample, this clone was seen a few times. This chain uses TRBV19 with TRBJ1-5; D gene uncertain. V was cut by 6 bases and J by 6 bases, with 12 bases left in between. CDR1 LNHDA and CDR2 SQIVND come from the germline V gene (reference sequence). This CDR3 has 13 residues. CDR3 nucleotides: TGTGCCAGTAGGGAGAAAGCCTCTCAGCCCCAGCATTTT. It is translated as CASREKASQPQHF.

CDR3 coding DNA: TGTGCCAGCAGCCAGGAACAGGGAATCACCGGGGAGCTGTTTTTT. Its protein product is CASSQEQGITGELFF. The chain couples TRBV5-6 to TRBJ2-2, with D possibly matching TRBD1 (6 bases). This CDR3 comprises 15 residues. CDR1 is SGHDT and CDR2 is YYEEEE in the germline V gene. Deletions cut 4 bases from V and 4 bases from J, with 14 bases between. Together with reference TRBV5-6 and TRBJ2-2, the CDR3 gives the full variable domain: DAGVTQSPTHLIKTRGQQVTLRCSPKSGHDTVSWYQQALGQGPQFIFQYYEEEERQRGNFPDRFSGHQFPNYSSELNVNALLLGDSALYLCASSQEQGITGELFFGEGSRLTVL.

The chain carries TRBV30 and TRBJ1-2, with 7 positions matching TRBD1. Looked up from germline, CDR1 is GTSNPN and CDR2 is SVGIG (reference sequence). There are 12 residues in the CDR3. V was pared by 3 bases and J by 8 bases, with 6 bases of the junction left unmatched. The CDR3, as DNA: TGTGCCTGGAGGAGGGGGCTATTAGGCTACACCTTC. This codes for CAWRRGLLGYTF.

The chain is built from TRBV6-4 and TRBJ2-3; no reliable D call. Trimming left V 6 bases short and J 1 base short, with 8 bases between. The CDR3 runs to 13 residues. The V gene's germline CDR1 is MRHNA and CDR2 SNTAGT. The CDR3 DNA sequence: TGTGCCAGCAGGGAGAGTGGCACAGATACGCAGTATTTT. Amino acids: CASRESGTDTQYF.

V usage is TRBV4-2 and J usage is TRBJ2-1, with 7 bases identical to TRBD1. The CDR3 has 16 amino acids. Losses at the gene ends were 5 bases for V and 4 bases for J; bases not matched to a gene: 11. CDR1 and CDR2 from the germline V gene are LGHNA and YNFKEQ. The CDR3: CASSLTGTVTYNEQFF. In DNA form, the CDR3 reads TGTGCCAGCAGCTTAACCGGGACAGTCACATACAATGAGCAGTTCTTC.

The chain uses TRBV5-1 and TRBJ2-7; TRBD1 agrees at 9 bases. The CDR3 totals 13 residues. The V gene's germline CDR1 is SGHRS and CDR2 YFSETQ. V was pared by 4 bases and J by 7 bases, with 6 bases of the junction left unmatched. This chain's CDR3 is CASSRDRVEEQYF. CDR3 nucleotides: TGCGCCAGCAGCCGGGACAGGGTGGAAGAGCAGTACTTC.

The chain links TRBV4-3 to TRBJ2-1; 9 bases are shared with TRBD2. The CDR3 covers 18 residues. Germline CDR1 is LGHNA and CDR2 is YSLEER. V lost 0 bases, J lost 3 bases, and 9 bases stayed unmatched. The CDR3 nucleotides read TGCGCCAGCAGCCAAGATTGGGCGGGAGGGGTTAACTACAATGAGCAGTTCTTC. Encoded protein: CASSQDWAGGVNYNEQFF.

The rearrangement joins TRBV4-1 to TRBJ1-2; D possibly corresponds to TRBD1 (5 bases). The V end lost 0 bases, the J end lost 7 bases, and 15 bases lay between the germline ends. The CDR3 has 15 residues. Germline V gene lookup returns CDR1 MGHRA and CDR2 YSYEKL. CDR3 nucleotide sequence: TGCGCCAGCAGCCAAGATGGGGCAGCCCTTCGTGGCTACACCTTC. Encoded protein: CASSQDGAALRGYTF.

The rearrangement links TRBV7-9 to TRBJ1-2, with D possibly TRBD1 on 6 matching bases. V lost 5 bases to trimming and J lost 2 bases, with 15 bases between them. Germline CDR1 SEHNR, CDR2 FQNEAQ (reference sequence). The CDR3 spans 15 residues. CDR3 loop: CASSLPTQGNYGYTF. DNA for the CDR3: TGTGCCAGCAGCCTACCAACACAGGGAAACTATGGCTACACCTTC. The full variable domain, rest sourced from reference TRBV7-9 and TRBJ1-2, is DTGVSQNPRHKITKRGQNVTFRCDPISEHNRLYWYRQTLGQGPEFLTYFQNEAQLEKSRLLSDRFSAERPKGSFSTLEIQRTEQGDSAMYLCASSLPTQGNYGYTFGSGTRLTVV.

The rearrangement uses TRBV7-9 and TRBJ1-1; TRBD1 agrees at 8 bases. The germline CDR1 and CDR2 sequences are SEHNR and FQNEAQ (reference sequence). CDR3 length: 15 amino acids. V shed 4 bases, J shed 3 bases, and the junction held 7 bases outside the gene matches. The CDR3, as DNA: TGTGCCAGCAGCTCGGCCACAGGGGGTTACACTGAAGCTTTCTTT. This translates into CASSSATGGYTEAFF.

V usage is TRBV6-1 and J usage is TRBJ1-1; D perhaps matches TRBD1 (5 bases). Looked up from germline, CDR1 is MNHNS and CDR2 is SASEGT. This CDR3 spans 14 amino acids. Trimming cost V 4 bases and J 3 bases, with 12 bases left between them. The CDR3 sequence is CASSVNGGDTEAFF. CDR3 DNA sequence: TGTGCCAGCAGTGTAAATGGGGGGGACACTGAAGCTTTCTTT.

The count of this clone is one. The chain combines TRBV6-5 with TRBJ2-1; 10 positions agree with TRBD2. V gave up 3 bases and J gave up 8 bases; unmatched junction bases: 7. CDR1 and CDR2 from the germline V gene are MNHEY and SVGAGI. The CDR3 is 15 residues long. DNA for the CDR3: TGTGCCAGCAGTTATTCGGCTAGCGGGGGCTATGAGCAGTTCTTC. This gives the protein CASSYSASGGYEQFF.

This chain joins TRBV5-4 and TRBJ2-1, with D perhaps matching TRBD2 (5 bases). The CDR3 covers 17 residues. V lost 4 bases and J lost 0, with 17 bases in between. CDR1 and CDR2 (germline): SGHNT, YYREEE (reference sequence). CDR3 sequence: CASSPDSNRGSYNEQFF. Written as DNA, the CDR3 is TGTGCCAGCAGCCCGGACTCTAATCGGGGCTCCTACAATGAGCAGTTCTTC.

This rearrangement joins TRBV27 to TRBJ2-6, with TRBD1 matching over 11 bases. After removal of 5 bases from V and 4 bases from J, the junction contained 7 bases not matched to a gene. CDR3 length equals 17 residues. CDR1 and CDR2 (germline): MNHEY, SMNVEV (reference sequence). CDR3 nucleotides: TGTGCCAGCAGTCCTGGACAGGGGGCGAAGGGGGCCAACGTCCTGACTTTC. It encodes CASSPGQGAKGANVLTF. Full variable domain (missing parts from reference TRBV27 and TRBJ2-6): EAQVTQNPRYLITVTGKKLTVTCSQNMNHEYMSWYRQDPGLGLRQIYYSMNVEVTDKGDVPEGYKVSRKEKRNFPLILESPSPNQTSLYFCASSPGQGAKGANVLTFGAGSRLTVL.

The chain joins TRBV7-9 to TRBJ2-1; 12 bases align to TRBD1. The CDR3 totals 18 residues. Trimming cost V 5 bases and J 4 bases; bases outside gene matches: 12. CDR1 is SEHNR, CDR2 FQNEAQ, per germline (reference sequence). CDR3 coding DNA: TGTGCCAGCAGCCGGTGGGGGGACAGGGGGCTTCTGTACAATGAGCAGTTCTTC. It codes for CASSRWGDRGLLYNEQFF. The full variable domain, rest sourced from reference TRBV7-9 and TRBJ2-1, is DTGVSQNPRHKITKRGQNVTFRCDPISEHNRLYWYRQTLGQGPEFLTYFQNEAQLEKSRLLSDRFSAERPKGSFSTLEIQRTEQGDSAMYLCASSRWGDRGLLYNEQFFGPGTRLTVL.

The chain combines TRBV9 with TRBJ2-2, with 12 bases identical to TRBD2. Germline V gene sequence: CDR1 SGDLS, CDR2 YYNGEE. This CDR3 is 19 amino acids long. V dropped 0 bases and J dropped 1; count of bases not matched to a gene: 7. The CDR3 is CASSVGPLLAGGNTGELFF. CDR3 in DNA: TGTGCCAGCAGCGTAGGCCCCCTACTAGCGGGAGGGAACACCGGGGAGCTGTTTTTT.

This clone came up many times. The chain combines TRBV5-4 with TRBJ2-1, with TRBD1 matching over 9 bases. The CDR3 is 14 amino acids. Germline V CDR1 and CDR2: SGHNT, YYREEE (reference sequence). J was trimmed by 6 bases and V by 9 bases; bases with no gene match: 10. The CDR3: CAIHRGRNSNEQFF. As DNA, the CDR3 is TGTGCCATCCACAGGGGGCGGAATTCCAATGAGCAGTTCTTC.

This clone was recorded a few times. The chain employs TRBV2 and TRBJ2-1; TRBD2 aligns across 8 bases. V lost 7 bases to trimming and J lost 10 bases; unmatched junction nucleotides: 15. Germline CDR1 and CDR2: SNHLY and FYNNEI. The CDR3 extends over 15 amino acids. CDR3 coding DNA: TGTGCCAGCATCGCAGACCTCTCCCGGGAGGGGGAGCAGTTCTTC. This encodes CASIADLSREGEQFF.

This chain connects TRBV19 to TRBJ1-2, with TRBD1 matching over 7 bases. The CDR3 covers 14 residues. V was pared by 7 bases and J by 5 bases, with 10 bases of the junction left unmatched. Germline V gene data show CDR1 as LNHDA and CDR2 as SQIVND (reference sequence). The CDR3 nucleotides are TGTGCCAGTACCCTAGGCGCAGGGGGGTATGGCTACACCTTC. Amino acids: CASTLGAGGYGYTF.

This chain joins TRBV4-1 and TRBJ2-1; 11 bases are a match to TRBD1. Germline CDR1 reads MGHRA; CDR2 reads YSYEKL. Trimming took 4 bases from V and 3 from J; bases not matched to a gene: 2. This CDR3 has 15 residues. The CDR3 DNA reads TGCGCCAGCAGCCCCGGGACAGGGGGCTACAATGAGCAGTTCTTC. This sequence encodes CASSPGTGGYNEQFF.

CDR3 in amino acids: CASSSGQGYEQYF. CDR3 DNA sequence: TGTGCCAGCAGTTCGGGACAGGGATACGAGCAGTACTTC. V is TRBV27 and J is TRBJ2-7, with 9 bases aligning to TRBD1. This CDR3 contains 13 residues. Trimming cost V 4 bases and J 4 bases; bases outside gene matches: 2. Germline-derived CDR1 and CDR2 are MNHEY and SMNVEV (reference sequence).

This clone has only a few counts. The CDR3: CASSQDNTGTPQYF. Here the CDR3 DNA reads TGCGCCAGCAGCCAGGATAATACAGGGACGCCGCAGTACTTC. J is TRBJ2-7 and V is TRBV4-3; possible D gene TRBD1, 6 bases. Trimming cost V 3 bases and J 9 bases, with 18 bases left between them. CDR1 and CDR2 (germline): LGHNA, YSLEER. The CDR3 is 14 amino acids.

The chain recombines TRBV9 with TRBJ2-1, with TRBD2 matching over 7 bases. CDR3 length: 12 residues. The trim removed 3 bases at V and 11 bases at J, leaving 5 bases unmatched. Germline CDR1 is SGDLS and CDR2 is YYNGEE. The CDR3 spells CASSGRDYKQFF. CDR3 bases: TGTGCCAGCAGCGGCCGGGACTACAAGCAGTTCTTC.

This sequence joins TRBV7-3 and TRBJ2-1; 16 bases line up with TRBD2. The CDR3 has 17 residues. The V segment lost 4 bases and the J segment 12 bases; nucleotides outside the gene matches: 12. Germline V gene data show CDR1 as SGHTA and CDR2 as FQGTGA. The CDR3 region has the DNA TGTGCCAGCAGCTCCTCCGCCGGGACTAGCGGGAGGGTGAGGCAGTTCTTC. Its translation: CASSSSAGTSGRVRQFF.

The V and J genes are TRBV4-1 and TRBJ2-7; TRBD1 matches at 8 bases. This CDR3 region has 13 residues. V dropped 6 bases and J dropped 1; count of bases not matched to a gene: 2. Germline V gene data show CDR1 as MGHRA and CDR2 as YSYEKL. The CDR3 is CASRGQGSYEQYF. The CDR3 DNA sequence: TGCGCCAGCAGAGGACAGGGATCCTACGAGCAGTACTTC.